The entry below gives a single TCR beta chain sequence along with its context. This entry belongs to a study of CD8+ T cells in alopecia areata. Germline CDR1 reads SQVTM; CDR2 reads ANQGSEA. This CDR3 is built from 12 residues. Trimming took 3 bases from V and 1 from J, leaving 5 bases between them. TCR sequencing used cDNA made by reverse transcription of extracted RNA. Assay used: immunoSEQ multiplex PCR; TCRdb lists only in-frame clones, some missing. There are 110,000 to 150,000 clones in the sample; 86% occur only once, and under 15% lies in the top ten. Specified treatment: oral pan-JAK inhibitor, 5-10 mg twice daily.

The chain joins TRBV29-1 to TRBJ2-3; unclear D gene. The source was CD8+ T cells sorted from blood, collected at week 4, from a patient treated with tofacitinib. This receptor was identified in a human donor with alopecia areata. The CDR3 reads CSVEPRTDTQYF. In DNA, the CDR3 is TGCAGCGTTGAGCCCCGCACAGATACGCAGTATTTT.